This TCR beta chain was observed in a study of cytomegalovirus exposure and HLA in healthy donors. PCR used 60 Vbeta primers and 13 Jbeta primers. TCRdb keeps only in-frame clones here, not all; method: immunoSEQ multiplex PCR. This table holds some 96,000 clones, roughly three quarters found once. The CDR3 runs 16 residues. CDR1 SNHLY and CDR2 FYNNEI come from the germline V gene. The junction had 12 bases not matched to a gene; V was cut back by 3 bases and J by 5 bases. Sequencing was carried out using PBMCs. This receptor was identified in a man aged 40-49 years in good health and CMV-seronegative. V is TRBV2 and J is TRBJ2-7; 8 bases line up with TRBD1. The CDR3 DNA is TGTGCCAGCAGTGACGAACGGGACAGGTCCTTTGACGAGCAGTACTTC. Protein: CASSDERDRSFDEQYF.